The following is a TCR beta chain sequence with its context. The antigen is undetermined. These data originate in a study of beta chain features in type 1 diabetes. Study-level points and caveats: A pattern of fewer insertions and more deletions at VDJ junctions was seen in type 1 diabetes patients. Cells carrying high TCR expression could end up over-represented when cDNA is sequenced. Shorter TCRB CDR3s, moderately but significantly so, marked every one of the four CD4+ subsets in Type 1 diabetes patients.

The study reverse transcribed the entire isolated RNA, so it sequenced expressed TCRB transcripts. Sequenced by immunoSEQ multiplex PCR; TCRdb stores in-frame clones only, minus some. Of about half a million clones listed, roughly 31% are singletons. V dropped 0 bases and J dropped 7; count of bases not matched to a gene: 10. This CDR3 comprises 16 residues. In germline, CDR1 is SGHRS, CDR2 YFSETQ. This TCR was sampled from a man younger than 30 in good health. The chain uses TRBV5-1 and TRBJ2-3; TRBD2 matches 8 bases. Material for sequencing was naive CD4+ T cells from blood. For the CDR3, the DNA is TGCGCCAGCAGCTTGGATCCGGGAGGGCAGGAGAATACGCAGTATTTT. Its translation: CASSLDPGGQENTQYF.